This T cell receptor (beta chain) came from a study of shared clonotypes between healthy human individuals. CDR1 and CDR2 from the germline V gene are MNHEY and SMNVEV (reference sequence). The CDR3 is made up of 14 amino acids. V was trimmed by 10 bases and J by 2 bases, leaving 16 bases between them. In the source study's methods: For the immunoSEQ data, sequences were junction-only without quality scores, so filtering differed. Generated by immunoSEQ multiplex PCR, the TCRdb table keeps only in-frame clones and is missing some. V and J calls and clone size are copied from that table; D and trimming were computed from the DNA. The table includes 190,000 or so clones, approximately 61% detected once.

Sequencing used memory CD4+ T cells sorted from blood. Subset here: CD45RA-negative fraction. The chain links TRBV27 to TRBJ2-3; D ambiguous. The TCR was taken from a man aged 25-45 years in good health. DNA for the CDR3: TGTGCCACTGGATTGCGGTACCACACAGATACGCAGTATTTT. It codes for CATGLRYHTDTQYF.